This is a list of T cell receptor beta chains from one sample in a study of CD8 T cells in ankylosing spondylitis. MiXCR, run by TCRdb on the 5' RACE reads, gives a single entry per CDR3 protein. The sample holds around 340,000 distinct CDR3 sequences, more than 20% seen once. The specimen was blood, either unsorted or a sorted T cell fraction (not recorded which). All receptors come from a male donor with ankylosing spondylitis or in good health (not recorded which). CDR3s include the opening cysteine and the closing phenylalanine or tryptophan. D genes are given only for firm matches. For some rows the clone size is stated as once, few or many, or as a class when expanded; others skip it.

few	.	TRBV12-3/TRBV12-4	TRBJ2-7	CASSLVSWREQYF	TGTGCCAGCAGTTTAGTAAGTTGGAGGGAGCAGTACTTC
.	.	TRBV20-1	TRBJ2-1	CSARTDSDNEQFF	TGCAGTGCTAGGACTGACAGCGACAATGAGCAGTTCTTC
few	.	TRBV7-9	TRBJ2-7	CASSFPQGGTYEQYF	TGTGCCAGCAGCTTCCCGCAGGGGGGGACCTACGAGCAGTACTTC
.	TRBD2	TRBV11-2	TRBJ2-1	CASSPSLRTSLNEQFF	TGTGCCAGCAGCCCCAGCCTCCGGACTAGCCTAAATGAGCAGTTCTTC
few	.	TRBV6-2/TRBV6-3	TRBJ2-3	CASSYSGREYPDTQYF	TGTGCCAGCAGTTACTCCGGCCGTGAATATCCAGATACGCAGTATTTT
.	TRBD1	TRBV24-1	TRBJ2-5	CATSEQGVQETQYF	TGTGCCACCAGTGAACAGGGGGTCCAAGAGACCCAGTACTTC
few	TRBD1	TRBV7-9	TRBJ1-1	CASSWAPGTGLDEAFF	TGTGCCAGCAGCTGGGCGCCCGGGACAGGCCTCGATGAAGCTTTCTTT
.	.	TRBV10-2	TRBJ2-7	CASSGRGSGPYEQYF	TGCGCCAGCAGTGGGAGGGGGTCGGGCCCCTACGAGCAGTACTTC
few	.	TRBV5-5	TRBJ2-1	CASSLRQRDNEQFF	TGTGCCAGCAGCTTGCGACAGAGGGACAATGAGCAGTTCTTC
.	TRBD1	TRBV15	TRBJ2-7	CATSREDPGQGSYEQYF	TGTGCCACCAGCAGAGAAGACCCCGGACAGGGCTCCTACGAGCAGTACTTC
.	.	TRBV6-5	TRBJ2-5	CASSNRAYQETQYF	TGTGCCAGCAGTAACAGGGCGTACCAAGAGACCCAGTACTTC
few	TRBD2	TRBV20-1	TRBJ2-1	CSARSGGESDEQFF	TGCAGTGCTAGATCGGGGGGGGAGTCAGATGAGCAGTTCTTC
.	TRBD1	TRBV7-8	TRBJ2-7	CASSLALRQGAVYEQYF	TGTGCCAGCAGCTTAGCGTTGCGACAGGGGGCGGTCTACGAGCAGTACTTC
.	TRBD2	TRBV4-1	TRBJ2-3	CASSQDPQRGGTETFTDTQYF	TGCGCCAGCAGCCAAGACCCCCAGCGGGGGGGCACCGAAACCTTCACAGATACGCAGTATTTT
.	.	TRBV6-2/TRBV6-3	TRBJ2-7	CASSPRTVSYEQYF	TGTGCCAGCAGTCCAAGGACAGTATCCTACGAGCAGTACTTC
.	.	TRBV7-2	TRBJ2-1	CASSLTDGSWHEQFF	TGTGCCAGCAGCTTAACCGATGGTAGCTGGCATGAGCAGTTCTTC
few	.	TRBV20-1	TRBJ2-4	CSARPQGLAKNIQYF	TGCAGTGCTAGACCTCAGGGGTTAGCCAAAAACATTCAGTACTTC
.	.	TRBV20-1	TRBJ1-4	CSAEAEREKLFF	TGCAGTGCTGAGGCAGAGCGGGAAAAACTGTTTTTT
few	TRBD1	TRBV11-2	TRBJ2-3	CASSPRTGLEDTQYF	TGTGCCAGCAGCCCACGGACAGGGTTGGAAGATACGCAGTATTTT
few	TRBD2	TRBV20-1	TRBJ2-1	CKLAGLYNEQFF	TGCAAGCTAGCGGGGCTGTACAATGAGCAGTTCTTC
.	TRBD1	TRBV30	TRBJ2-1	CAWEPGQQTNEQFF	TGTGCCTGGGAACCGGGACAGCAAACCAATGAGCAGTTCTTC
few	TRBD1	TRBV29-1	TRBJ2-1	CSVDPRDRDVHEQFF	TGCAGCGTTGACCCCCGGGACAGGGATGTGCATGAGCAGTTCTTC
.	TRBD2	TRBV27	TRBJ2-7	CASSRSGGSSYEQYF	TGTGCCAGCAGCCGTAGCGGGGGTAGCTCCTACGAGCAGTACTTC
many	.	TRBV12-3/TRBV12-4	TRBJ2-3	CASSFGSTDTQYF	TGTGCCAGCAGTTTCGGGAGCACAGATACGCAGTATTTT
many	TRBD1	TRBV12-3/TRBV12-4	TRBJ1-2	CASSGQGHGYTF	TGTGCCAGCAGTGGACAGGGCCATGGCTACACCTTC
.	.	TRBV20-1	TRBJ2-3	CSLNRVVGPDTQYF	TGCAGTTTAAACAGGGTAGTGGGCCCAGATACGCAGTATTTT
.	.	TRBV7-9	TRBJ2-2	CASSLIGGVGELFF	TGTGCCAGCAGCTTAATTGGCGGCGTCGGGGAGCTGTTTTTT
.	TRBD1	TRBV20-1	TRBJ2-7	CSSVGVQRGRDEQYF	TGCAGCAGTGTCGGCGTTCAAAGGGGGCGCGACGAGCAGTACTTC
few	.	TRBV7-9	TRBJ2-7	CASGPLDRTYEQYF	TGTGCCAGCGGACCACTGGACAGAACCTACGAGCAGTACTTC
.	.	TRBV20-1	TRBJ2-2	CSARVPETGELFF	TGCAGTGCTAGAGTTCCGGAGACCGGGGAGCTGTTTTTT
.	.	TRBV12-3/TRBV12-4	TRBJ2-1	CASRKLRFGYEQFF	TGTGCCAGCAGGAAACTTAGGTTTGGGTATGAGCAGTTCTTC
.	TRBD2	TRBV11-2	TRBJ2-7	CASGSSGVTYEQYF	TGTGCCAGCGGCTCTAGCGGGGTAACCTACGAGCAGTACTTC
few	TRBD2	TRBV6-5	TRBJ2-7	CASSLLAGGLSYEQYF	TGTGCCAGCAGTCTACTAGCGGGGGGGCTCTCCTACGAGCAGTACTTC
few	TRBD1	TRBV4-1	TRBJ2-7	CASSQAGTGGYEQYF	TGCGCCAGCAGCCAAGCCGGGACAGGGGGCTACGAGCAGTACTTC
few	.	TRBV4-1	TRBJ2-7	CASSPGVTYEQYF	TGCGCCAGCAGCCCCGGGGTCACCTACGAGCAGTACTTC
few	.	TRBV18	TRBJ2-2	CASSPTRGNTGELFF	TGTGCCAGCTCCCCCACACGGGGAAACACCGGGGAGCTGTTTTTT
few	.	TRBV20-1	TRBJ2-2	CSARDRETGELFF	TGCAGTGCTAGAGACAGGGAGACCGGGGAGCTGTTTTTT
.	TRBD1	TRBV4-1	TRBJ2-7	CASTPLGQGSHEQYF	TGCGCCAGCACCCCCCTTGGACAGGGGTCCCACGAGCAGTACTTC
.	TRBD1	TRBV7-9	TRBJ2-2	CASSLTGPLNTGELFF	TGTGCCAGCAGCTTGACAGGGCCCTTGAACACCGGGGAGCTGTTTTTT
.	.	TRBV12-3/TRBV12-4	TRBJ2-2	CASLEVQGYTGELFF	TGTGCCAGCTTAGAGGTACAGGGTTATACCGGGGAGCTGTTTTTT
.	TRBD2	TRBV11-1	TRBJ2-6	CASSSRTSGGRSGANVLTF	TGTGCCAGCAGCTCAAGGACTAGCGGGGGCCGATCTGGGGCCAACGTCCTGACTTTC
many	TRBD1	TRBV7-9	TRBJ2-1	CASSLGQGAYNEQFF	TGTGCCAGCAGTTTAGGGCAGGGGGCCTACAATGAGCAGTTCTTC
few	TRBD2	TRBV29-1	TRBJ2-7	CSVSGGAYEQYF	TGCAGCGTGAGCGGGGGGGCCTACGAGCAGTACTTC
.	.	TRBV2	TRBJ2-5	CASRRTNEETQYF	TGTGCCAGCAGGAGGACTAACGAAGAGACCCAGTACTTC
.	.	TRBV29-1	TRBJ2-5	CSVDSPGHQETQYF	TGCAGCGTTGATTCCCCGGGACACCAAGAGACCCAGTACTTC
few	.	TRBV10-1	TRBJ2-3	CASSDPYDSTDTQYF	TGCGCCAGCAGTGATCCCTACGACAGCACAGATACGCAGTATTTT